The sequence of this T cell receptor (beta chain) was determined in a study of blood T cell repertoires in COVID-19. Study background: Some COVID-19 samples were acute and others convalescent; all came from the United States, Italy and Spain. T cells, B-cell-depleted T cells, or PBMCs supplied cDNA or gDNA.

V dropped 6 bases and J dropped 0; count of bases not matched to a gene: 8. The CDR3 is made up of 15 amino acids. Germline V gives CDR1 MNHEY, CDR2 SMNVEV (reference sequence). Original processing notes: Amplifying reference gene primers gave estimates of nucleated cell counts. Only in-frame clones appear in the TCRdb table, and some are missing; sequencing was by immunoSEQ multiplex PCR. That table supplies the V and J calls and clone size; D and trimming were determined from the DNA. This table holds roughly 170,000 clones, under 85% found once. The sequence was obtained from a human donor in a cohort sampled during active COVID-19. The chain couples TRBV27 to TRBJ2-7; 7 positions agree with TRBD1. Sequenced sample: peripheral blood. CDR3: CASSPYRDSSYEQYF. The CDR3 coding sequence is TGTGCCAGCAGCCCTTACCGGGACAGCTCCTACGAGCAGTACTTC.